A single sample gave rise to the 6 T cell receptor beta chains below, sequenced in a study of post-analysis software for immune sequencing data. Whole-study results and caveats: Controls had lower frequencies than patients of five or six TRBV segments, which included TRBV5-6, TRBV5-1 and TRBV20-1.

The TCR beta cDNA libraries contained unique molecular identifiers. Each CDR3 protein is one row after TCRdb ran MiXCR on the PCR reads. Among a few hundred thousand distinct CDR3 sequences, 30% to 40% were seen once, and the ten largest hold less than 6%. No antigen has been assigned to these receptors. Sequencing used blood. The receptors come from a girl aged 2-17 years with multiple sclerosis.

This clonotype was picked up many times. The chain couples TRBV12-3 or TRBV12-4 to TRBJ2-5, with D possibly being TRBD1 (6 bases). The V end lost 6 bases, the J end lost 1 base, and 9 bases lay between the germline ends. The CDR3 totals 13 residues. CDR3 coding DNA: TGTGCCAGCAGCCTACAGGGCCAAGAGACCCAGTACTTC. This encodes CASSLQGQETQYF.

This clonotype came up a few times. The rearrangement uses TRBV20-1 and TRBJ2-3; D is ambiguous. The CDR3 runs 12 residues. With 1 base removed from V and 9 bases from J, the gap between germline ends came to 11 bases. Germline assignment: CDR1 DFQATT and CDR2 SNEGSKA (reference sequence). The CDR3 bases are TGCAGTGCTAGAGGGGGTCGAGACACGCAGTATTTT. Translation: CSARGGRDTQYF.

The CDR3: CASSHGRIEAFF. The CDR3 DNA reads as TGTGCCAGCTCACACGGACGTATTGAAGCTTTCTTT. The chain is built from TRBV18 and TRBJ1-1; no definite D call. Germline V lookup: CDR1 KGHSH, CDR2 LQKENI. This CDR3 has 12 amino acids. Trimming took 4 bases from V and 7 from J, leaving 10 bases between them. The variable domain in full, completed from reference TRBV18 and TRBJ1-1, reads NAGVMQNPRHLVRRRGQEARLRCSPMKGHSHVYWYRQLPEEGLKFMVYLQKENIIDESGMPKERFSAEFPKEGPSILRIQQVVRGDSAAYFCASSHGRIEAFFGQGTRLTVV.

V is TRBV13 and J is TRBJ2-1, with unresolved D. Trimming removed 4 bases at V and 12 bases at J, with 19 bases between. The germline V gene has CDR1 PRHDT and CDR2 FYEKMQ (reference sequence). The CDR3 runs 14 residues. CDR3 DNA: TGTGCCAGCAGCTCCACCGACCTGGATTCGGGGCAGTTCTTC. Amino acid sequence: CASSSTDLDSGQFF.

This clonotype was observed a handful of times. This chain connects TRBV27 to TRBJ1-2; tentatively, D is TRBD1 (5 bases). Germline V gives CDR1 MNHEY, CDR2 SMNVEV (reference sequence). Trimming took 2 bases from V and 8 from J, leaving 12 bases between them. The CDR3 contains 13 residues. The CDR3 sequence: CASSLAGAVGYTF. Written as DNA, the CDR3 is TGTGCCAGCAGTTTAGCTGGGGCTGTCGGCTACACCTTC.

In its sample, this clonotype was seen a few times. The chain is built from TRBV2 and TRBJ2-4; 7 bases line up with TRBD1. The DNA matches TRBJ2-7 better at its end, which makes the J call doubtful. CDR1 and CDR2 (germline): SNHLY, FYNNEI. The CDR3 has 14 residues. CDR3 sequence (DNA): TGTGCCAGCAGTGAATACAGGGGCACCTACGAGCAGTACTTC. This encodes CASSEYRGTYEQYF.